This TCR beta chain was identified in a study of shared clonotypes between healthy human individuals. Study-wide findings and caveats: The study found 4.5% to 5% of naive CD4 clonotypes shared across a handful of donors.

For this clone: Its target is not known.

CCR7-negative CD45RA+ TemRA cells were combined with CD45RO+ cells to form CD8 memory. Genomic DNA of every subset was divided equally among multiple immunoSEQ plates. Measured with immunoSEQ multiplex PCR; TCRdb has only the in-frame clones, and not every one. The sample carries 650,000 to 700,000 clones, around 91% recorded once. The CDR3 is made up of 17 amino acids. CDR1 is SEHNR, CDR2 FQNEAQ, per germline (reference sequence). Trimming took off 3 bases at V and 0 bases at J, with 12 bases between the two ends. V is TRBV7-9 and J is TRBJ2-6; D unresolved. This clonotype originated in a man aged 18 to 35 in good health. Some clones in this sample may be carry-over from other donors' samples. The source material was memory CD8+ T cells from PBMCs. Subset in this sample: CD45RO+ cells pooled with CCR7-negative TemRA cells. CDR3 amino acids: CASSFKGRSSGANVLTF. The CDR3, as DNA: TGTGCCAGCAGCTTTAAAGGACGGAGCTCTGGGGCCAACGTCCTGACTTTC.